Shown below are 22 T cell receptor beta chains from a single sample sequenced in a study of cytomegalovirus exposure and HLA in healthy donors. The study ran its PCR with 60 Vbeta and 13 Jbeta primers. Generated by immunoSEQ multiplex PCR, the TCRdb table keeps only in-frame clones and is missing some. Here the sample spans about 190,000 clones, around 81% being singletons. Material for sequencing was PBMCs. The origin of the receptors is a young man in good health and CMV-seronegative.

The table lists this clone with a few counts. The rearrangement joins TRBV4-2 to TRBJ2-1; the match to TRBD1 covers 8 bases. The CDR3 loop spans 19 amino acids. Looked up from germline, CDR1 is LGHNA and CDR2 is YNFKEQ. V was pared by 4 bases and J by 0 bases, with 14 bases of the junction left unmatched. As DNA, the CDR3 is TGTGCCAGCAGCCCGCCCGGGGGACAGGAGCAGATCTCCTACAATGAGCAGTTCTTC. Translated: CASSPPGGQEQISYNEQFF.

The V and J genes are TRBV2 and TRBJ2-2; D gene unclear. The V end was cut by 6 bases, the J end by 2 bases, with 4 bases between. Germline-derived CDR1 and CDR2 are SNHLY and FYNNEI. The CDR3 has 12 residues. The chain's CDR3 is CASRSNTGELFF. The CDR3 nucleotides are TGTGCCAGCAGGTCTAACACCGGGGAGCTGTTTTTT. The variable domain in full, completed from reference TRBV2 and TRBJ2-2, reads EPEVTQTPSHQVTQMGQEVILRCVPISNHLYFYWYRQILGQKVEFLVSFYNNEISEKSEIFDDQFSVERPDGSNFTLKIRSTKLEDSAMYFCASRSNTGELFFGEGSRLTVL.

V is TRBV18 and J is TRBJ1-2, with a weak D call TRBD1 (6 bases). The CDR3 contains 15 residues. The germline CDR1 and CDR2 sequences are KGHSH and LQKENI. V was trimmed by 0 bases and J by 4 bases, leaving 12 bases between them. The chain's CDR3 is CASSPPGTGTYGYTF. CDR3 DNA: TGTGCCAGCTCACCACCCGGAACAGGGACCTATGGCTACACCTTC.

A few counts support this clone. The CDR3 protein is CASSTGGDTQYF. The CDR3 nucleotides read TGCGCCAGCAGCACCGGTGGAGATACGCAGTATTTT. V and J are TRBV4-3 and TRBJ2-3; D is uncertain. The V gene lost 5 bases and the J gene lost 5 bases, with 8 bases spanning the gap. Germline assignment: CDR1 LGHNA and CDR2 YSLEER. This CDR3 region has 12 residues.

The chain recombines TRBV11-2 with TRBJ2-3; possible D gene TRBD1, 5 bases. The V gene's germline CDR1 is SGHAT and CDR2 FQNNGV. The CDR3 is made up of 12 amino acids. The germline V and J ends were trimmed by 1 base and 8 bases, with 7 bases remaining between them. In nucleotides, the CDR3 is TGTGCCAGCAGCTTAGGGGGCCCTACGCAGTATTTT. This codes for CASSLGGPTQYF.

The chain employs TRBV4-1 and TRBJ2-7; tentative D call: TRBD1 (6 bases). Germline CDR1 and CDR2: MGHRA and YSYEKL. The germline V and J ends were trimmed by 1 base and 4 bases, with 11 bases remaining between them. The CDR3 spans 14 residues. CDR3: CASSQVTTGYEQYF. The CDR3 DNA reads TGCGCCAGCAGCCAAGTTACGACAGGTTACGAGCAGTACTTC.

This sequence joins TRBV11-2 and TRBJ2-2; TRBD2 matches at 11 bases. This CDR3 is built from 18 residues. Germline V gene data show CDR1 as SGHAT and CDR2 as FQNNGV. Unmatched junction bases numbered 9, after V lost 3 bases and J lost 3 bases. The chain's CDR3 is CASSFGLAGGRDTGELFF. The CDR3, as DNA: TGTGCCAGCAGCTTTGGGCTAGCGGGAGGTCGCGACACCGGGGAGCTGTTTTTT.

The rearrangement links TRBV7-3 to TRBJ2-2; D is unclear. Trimming took off 2 bases at V and 1 base at J, with 8 bases between the two ends. The V gene's germline CDR1 is SGHTA and CDR2 FQGTGA. The CDR3 runs to 15 residues. The CDR3 protein is CASSLSWQNTGELFF. In nucleotides, the CDR3 is TGTGCCAGCAGCTTATCCTGGCAGAACACCGGGGAGCTGTTTTTT.

This clone occurred a few times. The V call is TRBV7-9, the J call TRBJ2-5; D unclear. Germline lookup yields CDR1 SEHNR and CDR2 FQNEAQ (reference sequence). This CDR3 contains 15 residues. V was clipped by 5 bases and J by 1 base, with 14 bases between them. The CDR3 sequence: CASSLPRYLQETQYF. CDR3 DNA sequence: TGTGCCAGCAGCCTACCTCGGTACCTCCAAGAGACCCAGTACTTC.

The chain has TRBV4-3 and TRBJ1-2; 8 nucleotides match TRBD1. Losses at the gene ends were 4 bases for V and 3 bases for J; bases not matched to a gene: 13. The CDR3 sequence is 17 residues long. Germline V gives CDR1 LGHNA, CDR2 YSLEER. The CDR3 spells CASSPRTGRFTDYGYTF. The CDR3 region has the DNA TGCGCCAGCAGCCCCAGGACAGGGAGGTTTACGGACTATGGCTACACCTTC.

The V and J genes are TRBV9 and TRBJ2-5; the match to TRBD2 covers 10 bases. Looked up from germline, CDR1 is SGDLS and CDR2 is YYNGEE. V was pared by 2 bases and J by 2 bases, with 6 bases of the junction left unmatched. This CDR3 contains 16 residues. The CDR3 coding sequence is TGTGCCAGCAGCGTGAGCGGGGGGGCATTTCAAGAGACCCAGTACTTC. Protein product: CASSVSGGAFQETQYF.

This chain uses TRBV9 with TRBJ2-5; the D gene is possibly TRBD2 (5 bases). V was shortened by 2 bases and J by 2 bases, with 10 bases between the two germline ends. This CDR3 comprises 14 residues. In germline, CDR1 is SGDLS, CDR2 YYNGEE. CDR3 in amino acids: CASSVIATQETQYF. As DNA, the CDR3 is TGTGCCAGCAGCGTCATAGCGACGCAAGAGACCCAGTACTTC.

V is TRBV4-3 and J is TRBJ2-3, with unresolved D. Germline V gene sequence: CDR1 LGHNA, CDR2 YSLEER. Trimming left V 0 bases short and J 0 bases short, with 16 bases between. The CDR3 length is 18 residues. The CDR3 DNA sequence: TGCGCCAGCAGCCAAGAGCACAGCCCCCCGGTGAGCACAGATACGCAGTATTTT. Amino acids: CASSQEHSPPVSTDTQYF.

This clone occurred a few times. The gene calls are TRBV25-1 and TRBJ1-3; perhaps TRBD1 as D (6 bases). The CDR3 loop spans 15 amino acids. Germline CDR1 reads MGHDK; CDR2 reads SYGVNS. V was clipped by 0 bases and J by 4 bases, with 10 bases between them. The CDR3 bases are TGTGCCAGCAGTGAATACACAGGGTACGGAAACACCATATATTTT. Residues: CASSEYTGYGNTIYF.

V and J are TRBV21-1 and TRBJ1-3; TRBD1, the table's D call, lacks a check against the DNA. TRBV21-1 is a pseudogene locus. This CDR3 is built from 14 residues. As DNA, the CDR3 is TGTGCCAGCCAACAGGGGGCATCTGGAAACACCATATATTTT. It translates to CASQQGASGNTIYF.

This clone appeared a few times. V usage is TRBV5-5 and J usage is TRBJ2-7; 9 nucleotides line up with TRBD2. Germline loops: CDR1 SGHKS, CDR2 YYEKEE (reference sequence). The CDR3 runs 14 residues. After removal of 0 bases from V and 6 bases from J, the junction contained 4 bases not matched to a gene. The DNA of the CDR3 is TGTGCCAGCAGCTTGGAGGGACTAGCCTCCGAGCAGTACTTC. As protein: CASSLEGLASEQYF. Filled out from reference TRBV5-5 and TRBJ2-7, the complete variable domain reads DAGVTQSPTHLIKTRGQQVTLRCSPISGHKSVSWYQQVLGQGPQFIFQYYEKEERGRGNFPDRFSARQFPNYSSELNVNALLLGDSALYLCASSLEGLASEQYFGPGTRLTVT.

This clone has more than one count but fewer than ten. The CDR3 loop is CASSPRTSGTITDTQYF. CDR3 nucleotides: TGTGCCAGCTCACCCCGGACTAGCGGGACAATCACAGATACGCAGTATTTT. The chain employs TRBV18 and TRBJ2-3, with 12 positions matching TRBD2. The CDR3 loop spans 17 amino acids. Per the germline V gene, CDR1 is KGHSH and CDR2 is LQKENI. V shed 3 bases and J 2 bases; nucleotides not matched to a gene: 6.

This clone was seen just once. At one of its ends the junction is not consistent with the germline gene, which may arise from a read error. V is TRBV30 and J is TRBJ2-1, with 16 positions matching TRBD2. Germline V gene sequence: CDR1 GTSNPN, CDR2 SVGIG (reference sequence). The CDR3 extends over 13 amino acids. The chain's CDR3 is CAWSLGTSGRALF. The CDR3 bases are TGTGCCTGGAGTTTAGGGACTAGCGGGAGGGCCCTCTTC.

The chain combines TRBV19 with TRBJ1-6, with 8 bases matching TRBD1. CDR1 is LNHDA and CDR2 is SQIVND in the germline V gene (reference sequence). The CDR3 is 15 amino acids. V lost 4 bases and J lost 7; bases outside the gene matches: 6. CDR3 in amino acids: CASSTLTGDNSPLHF. The CDR3 DNA follows: TGTGCCAGTAGTACTCTGACAGGGGACAATTCACCCCTCCACTTT.

The chain combines TRBV19 with TRBJ2-5; TRBD2 matches 9 bases. The junction had 2 bases not matched to a gene; V was cut back by 6 bases and J by 0 bases. The CDR3 runs 14 residues. Germline loops: CDR1 LNHDA, CDR2 SQIVND (reference sequence). CDR3 in DNA: TGTGCCAGTAGGTTAGCGGGAGACCAAGAGACCCAGTACTTC. Translated: CASRLAGDQETQYF.

CDR3 region: CASSYSIQAPNEKLFF. CDR3 in DNA: TGTGCCAGCAGTTACTCAATCCAGGCTCCTAATGAAAAACTGTTTTTT. The rearrangement uses TRBV6-5 and TRBJ1-4; D gene uncertain. There are 16 residues in the CDR3. Germline V gene sequence: CDR1 MNHEY, CDR2 SVGAGI. The V gene lost 0 bases and the J gene lost 3 bases, with 11 bases spanning the gap.

The chain employs TRBV28 and TRBJ2-7; D gene unclear. The V gene lost 5 bases and the J gene lost 7 bases, with 12 bases spanning the gap. The CDR3 contains 12 residues. Germline CDR1 MDHEN, CDR2 SYDVKM. CDR3 in DNA: TGTGCCAGCAGTGCGGAGCTGAGGGAGCAGTACTTC. Translation: CASSAELREQYF.